The 18 T cell receptor beta chains given below trace back to one sample, sequenced in a study of shared T cell receptors in the human thymus (dated by TCRdb to about 2021). Libraries were built with the immunoSEQ multiplex PCR assay. Drawn from immuneACCESS, this table holds only the in-frame rearrangements with V and J called that TCRdb kept. Clones are partly lost; checked studies trace under half to an unresolved V gene and leave the rest unexplained. The sample includes some 660,000 clones, with around 87% observed a single time. The ten biggest clones cover about 0.0094% of the sample. The sample was also linked to a second study, of human thymus T cells.

The specimen sequenced was thymocytes. The receptors originated from a boy in the first two years of life with a congenital heart defect. Donor details come from another sample of the same person, matched by shared clones.

The rearrangement links TRBV28 to TRBJ2-7, with D possibly matching TRBD2 (6 bases). Germline CDR1 is MDHEN and CDR2 is SYDVKM. The CDR3 consists of 17 residues. Trimming left V 4 bases short and J 3 bases short, with 22 bases between. This chain's CDR3 is CASSSDPNRDSRYEQYF. The CDR3 DNA is TGTGCCAGCAGTTCAGATCCCAACCGGGACTCCCGCTACGAGCAGTACTTC.

The rearrangement uses TRBV7-9 and TRBJ2-7, with D possibly matching TRBD2 (5 bases). Per the germline V gene, CDR1 is SEHNR and CDR2 is FQNEAQ (reference sequence). V shed 5 bases and J shed 3 bases, with 26 bases lying between them. The CDR3 consists of 18 residues. CDR3 nucleotides: TGTGCCAGCAGCGCCCGGGGAGATCATCGTCCGGTCGTCTACGAGCAGTACTTC. Amino acid sequence: CASSARGDHRPVVYEQYF. The variable domain in full, with the rest retrieved from reference TRBV7-9 and TRBJ2-7, is DTGVSQNPRHKITKRGQNVTFRCDPISEHNRLYWYRQTLGQGPEFLTYFQNEAQLEKSRLLSDRFSAERPKGSFSTLEIQRTEQGDSAMYLCASSARGDHRPVVYEQYFGPGTRLTVT.

This clone appeared a single time. V gene TRBV10-1 combines with J gene TRBJ2-2, with 10 bases aligning to TRBD1. V dropped 8 bases and J dropped 9; count of bases not matched to a gene: 9. This CDR3 region has 14 residues. CDR1 and CDR2 from the germline V gene are WNHNN and SYGVQD (reference sequence). The CDR3 bases are TGCGCCAGCCCTAAGGGGGACAGGGGCCGGGAGCTGTTTTTT. Amino acid sequence: CASPKGDRGRELFF.

This sequence joins TRBV4-2 and TRBJ2-7; 10 positions match TRBD1. V was clipped by 2 bases and J by 0 bases; unmatched bases: 13. From germline, CDR1 is LGHNA and CDR2 YNFKEQ. The CDR3 is 19 residues long. CDR3 sequence reads: CASSQHDRGRRNSSYEQYF. As DNA, the CDR3 is TGTGCCAGCAGCCAACACGACAGGGGGCGCCGGAATAGCTCCTACGAGCAGTACTTC.

The chain carries TRBV5-1 and TRBJ2-5, with D maybe TRBD2 (7 bases). The germline V gene has CDR1 SGHRS and CDR2 YFSETQ. V lost 0 bases and J 0 bases, leaving 15 bases between the germline ends. The CDR3 runs 17 residues. The CDR3 region has the DNA TGCGCCAGCAGCTTGGCCGGGCGGGGGCCGAACCAAGAGACCCAGTACTTC. Translated, it gives CASSLAGRGPNQETQYF.

This chain uses TRBV10-1 with TRBJ2-7; TRBD2 aligns across 10 bases. The germline V gene has CDR1 WNHNN and CDR2 SYGVQD (reference sequence). CDR3 length equals 16 residues. Germline trimming cut 0 bases from V and 3 bases from J; bases unmatched to any gene: 5. For the CDR3, the DNA is TGCGCCAGCAGTGAGTCGGAACTAGCGGGAATCTACGAGCAGTACTTC. Translation: CASSESELAGIYEQYF.

V gene TRBV6-1 combines with J gene TRBJ2-7; maybe TRBD2 (5 bases). Germline V CDR1 and CDR2: MNHNS, SASEGT. V dropped 8 bases and J dropped 3 bases, with 17 bases sitting between them. This CDR3 comprises 14 residues. The CDR3 is CASCGRADLYEQYF. DNA of the CDR3: TGTGCCAGCTGTGGGAGAGCGGACCTCTACGAGCAGTACTTC.

The chain employs TRBV28 and TRBJ2-7, with D perhaps TRBD1 (6 bases). Germline V gives CDR1 MDHEN, CDR2 SYDVKM. The CDR3 runs to 13 residues. V was trimmed by 2 bases and J by 7 bases, leaving 12 bases between them. DNA of the CDR3: TGTGCCAGCAGTTTACAAGGGGGTGGTGAGCAGTACTTC. Amino acids: CASSLQGGGEQYF.

The V and J genes are TRBV7-9 and TRBJ2-2; maybe TRBD1 (6 bases). The CDR3 is made up of 13 amino acids. Germline CDR1 SEHNR, CDR2 FQNEAQ (reference sequence). The germline V and J ends were trimmed by 4 bases and 6 bases, with 9 bases remaining between them. In nucleotides, the CDR3 is TGTGCCAGCAGCTGCGGACAGTCCGGGGAGCTGTTTTTT. It encodes CASSCGQSGELFF.

The chain combines TRBV5-1 with TRBJ2-1, with D tentatively TRBD1 (5 bases). V was shortened by 7 bases and J by 4 bases, with 9 bases between the two germline ends. Germline-derived CDR1 and CDR2 are SGHRS and YFSETQ. This CDR3 has 12 amino acids. Here the CDR3 DNA reads TGCGCCAGCCAGGGCCCTTACAATGAGCAGTTCTTC. This encodes CASQGPYNEQFF.

The chain uses TRBV10-3 and TRBJ2-7; 11 bases match TRBD1. The germline CDR1 and CDR2 sequences are ENHRY and SYGVKD. The CDR3 totals 17 residues. V trimming: 4 bases; J trimming: 5 bases; junction bases outside the gene matches: 13. CDR3 sequence reads: CAISAKLLGQGVDEQYF. The CDR3 DNA follows: TGTGCCATCAGTGCGAAGCTATTGGGACAGGGGGTCGACGAGCAGTACTTC.

The CDR3 loop is CASSQDRDRGHYNSPLHF. CDR3 DNA: TGTGCCAGCAGCCAAGACCGGGACAGGGGACACTATAATTCACCCCTCCACTTT. This sequence joins TRBV14 and TRBJ1-6, with 10 bases fitting TRBD1. V was clipped by 0 bases and J by 3 bases; unmatched bases: 5. This CDR3 spans 18 amino acids. Looked up from germline, CDR1 is SGHDN and CDR2 is FVKESK.

The genes are TRBV2 and TRBJ1-1; D gene uncertain. Germline V CDR1 and CDR2: SNHLY, FYNNEI. The CDR3 runs to 12 residues. The V gene lost 8 bases and the J gene lost 10 bases, with 17 bases spanning the gap. CDR3 sequence: CASGFIGLGAFF. CDR3 sequence (DNA): TGTGCCAGCGGGTTTATCGGGTTGGGAGCTTTCTTT.

The chain uses TRBV7-2 and TRBJ2-7; 11 bases match TRBD2. The V gene end was trimmed by 4 bases and the J gene end by 6 bases; junction bases not matched to a gene: 11. Germline lookup yields CDR1 SGHTA and CDR2 FQGNSA. The CDR3 length is 16 residues. The CDR3 DNA sequence: TGTGCCAGCAGCTCGAGACTAGCGGGATGGGCGGGCGAGCAGTACTTC. It codes for CASSSRLAGWAGEQYF.

V usage is TRBV5-5 and J usage is TRBJ2-1; 8 bases match TRBD2. The CDR3 has 19 residues. Germline V CDR1 and CDR2: SGHKS, YYEKEE (reference sequence). The V segment lost 0 bases and the J segment 6 bases; nucleotides outside the gene matches: 17. This CDR3 is CASSLAELAEAPACNEQFF. The CDR3 region has the DNA TGTGCCAGCAGCTTGGCGGAACTAGCGGAGGCCCCAGCGTGCAATGAGCAGTTCTTC.

The V call is TRBV15, the J call TRBJ1-1; D ambiguous. CDR1 is LNHNV, CDR2 YYDKDF, per germline (reference sequence). The length of the CDR3 is 12 residues. Trimming shortened V by 4 bases and J by 3 bases, and 6 bases separated the two germline ends. The DNA of the CDR3 is TGTGCCACCAGCACCGGGTACACTGAAGCTTTCTTT. Amino acids: CATSTGYTEAFF.

The J gene is TRBJ2-7, the V gene TRBV5-1; a weak D match, TRBD1 (6 bases). V was clipped by 4 bases and J by 0 bases, with 20 bases between them. Per the germline V gene, CDR1 is SGHRS and CDR2 is YFSETQ. This CDR3 contains 17 residues. The CDR3 here is CASSRGTGQRVSYEQYF. CDR3 coding DNA: TGCGCCAGCAGCCGAGGAACAGGACAGCGAGTCTCCTACGAGCAGTACTTC.

The rearrangement uses TRBV27 and TRBJ2-1, with 7 positions matching TRBD2. The CDR3 sequence is 15 residues long. J gave up 7 bases and V 2 bases, and 8 bases lay outside the gene matches. Germline CDR1 MNHEY, CDR2 SMNVEV (reference sequence). The CDR3 DNA reads as TGTGCCAGCAGTTTAAATGCGGGAGAGGAGAATGAGCAGTTCTTC. This translates into CASSLNAGEENEQFF.